This T cell receptor (beta chain) is from a study of T-cell reconstitution after alpha-beta-depleted transplantation in children. This clonotype turned up a few times. Unmatched junction bases numbered 3, after V lost 4 bases and J lost 6 bases. The germline gives CDR1 SGHRS, CDR2 YFSETQ. The CDR3 is 13 residues long. TCRbeta library preparation incorporated unique molecular identifiers. In TCRdb, the PCR reads were re-called with MiXCR into one record per CDR3 protein. This repertoire shows hundreds of thousands of distinct CDR3 sequences, roughly 13% found once; its top ten account for 2% to 2.5%. The rearrangement uses TRBV5-1 and TRBJ2-7; 11 bases agree with TRBD1. The sequence was obtained from a male patient younger than 18 who had a stem cell transplant for acute myeloid leukemia, so the T cells may come from the graft donor. The material sequenced was PBMCs, mostly from graft donor cells, taken 360 days after TCRalphabeta/CD19-depleted stem cell transplant. CDR3 sequence reads: CASSAGTGGEQYF. DNA of the CDR3: TGCGCCAGCAGCGCCGGGACAGGGGGCGAGCAGTACTTC.